These 8 T cell receptor beta chains were sequenced from one sample in a study of T-cell memory formation after mild COVID-19. TCRdb reprocessed the 5' RACE reads with MiXCR, giving one entry per CDR3 protein. Of a few hundred thousand distinct CDR3 sequences listed, 20% to 25% were seen once; the top ten hold approximately 12%. The source material was PBMCs or a T cell subset sorted from them (not recorded which). The receptor set was obtained from an adult woman who had mild COVID-19 (a few samples of this study predate the infection). Cell type and time point are not known.

V gene TRBV29-1 combines with J gene TRBJ1-2; 7 bases match TRBD1. The CDR3 runs 13 residues. From germline, CDR1 is SQVTM and CDR2 ANQGSEA. The junction had 9 bases not matched to a gene; V was cut back by 6 bases and J by 5 bases. CDR3 amino acids: CSVAQGVRYGYTF. The CDR3 DNA follows: TGCAGCGTCGCGCAGGGGGTGAGATATGGCTACACCTTC. Combining the CDR3 with reference TRBV29-1 and TRBJ1-2 gives the whole variable domain SAVISQKPSRDICQRGTSLTIQCQVDSQVTMMFWYRQQPGQSLTLIATANQGSEATYESGFVIDKFPISRPNLTFSTLTVSNMSPEDSSIYLCSVAQGVRYGYTFGSGTRLTVV.

This clonotype was counted between two and nine times. This chain connects TRBV4-1 to TRBJ2-2; D unclear. Trimming shortened V by 6 bases and J by 3 bases, and 17 bases separated the two germline ends. The V gene's germline CDR1 is MGHRA and CDR2 YSYEKL. There are 16 residues in the CDR3. The CDR3 loop reads CASSPGGRGDTGELFF. DNA of the CDR3: TGCGCCAGCAGTCCCGGCGGACGCGGCGACACCGGGGAGCTGTTTTTT.

The chain recombines TRBV2 with TRBJ2-1; D unresolved. The V and J ends lost 0 bases and 7 bases respectively, with 13 bases between them. CDR1 and CDR2 (germline): SNHLY, FYNNEI. The CDR3 runs to 15 residues. Here the CDR3 DNA reads TGTGCCAGCAGTGAAGCGAACTTGGGTGGGAATGAGCAGTTCTTC. Its protein product is CASSEANLGGNEQFF.

This clonotype was recorded a few times. V gene TRBV5-1 combines with J gene TRBJ2-1, with D possibly TRBD2 on 6 matching bases. The length of the CDR3 is 16 residues. The germline V and J ends were trimmed by 1 base and 8 bases, with 19 bases remaining between them. Germline V lookup: CDR1 SGHRS, CDR2 YFSETQ. CDR3 sequence: CASSLLREPHGHEQFF. The CDR3 DNA reads TGCGCCAGCAGCTTGCTGCGGGAACCCCACGGGCATGAGCAGTTCTTC.

The chain combines TRBV7-2 with TRBJ1-6; D unclear. V was pared by 10 bases and J by 0 bases, with 10 bases between. Germline V gives CDR1 SGHTA, CDR2 FQGNSA. The CDR3 has 14 amino acids. CDR3 amino acids: CATPTYSYNSPLHF. In nucleotides, the CDR3 is TGTGCCACCCCGACTTACTCCTATAATTCACCCCTCCACTTT.

V gene TRBV4-3 combines with J gene TRBJ1-5, with a tentative D call TRBD1 (5 bases). The CDR3 contains 16 residues. Germline assignment: CDR1 LGHNA and CDR2 YSLEER. Trimming took 0 bases from V and 1 from J, leaving 10 bases between them. CDR3 bases: TGCGCCAGCAGCCAAGACAGGGCCCGCAGCAATCAGCCCCAGCATTTT. Protein sequence: CASSQDRARSNQPQHF.

This clonotype was observed many times. This chain joins TRBV24-1 and TRBJ2-7; D is perhaps TRBD1 or TRBD2 (5 bases each). This CDR3 has 15 residues. Germline V lookup: CDR1 KGHDR, CDR2 SFDVKD. V gave up 4 bases and J gave up 5 bases, with 17 bases separating them. Here the CDR3 DNA reads TGTGCCACCAGTGACTCGGGACGGGGAACGGACGAGCAGTACTTC. Encoded protein: CATSDSGRGTDEQYF.

V and J are TRBV7-9 and TRBJ2-6, with 7 nucleotides matching TRBD1. Germline V gene lookup returns CDR1 SEHNR and CDR2 FQNEAQ (reference sequence). After removal of 6 bases from V and 0 bases from J, the junction contained 17 bases not matched to a gene. The CDR3 runs 20 residues. The CDR3 is CASRKLGQADTPSGANVLTF. CDR3 coding DNA: TGTGCCAGCAGAAAACTCGGACAGGCGGACACCCCCTCTGGGGCCAACGTCCTGACTTTC.